A selection of T cell receptor beta chains follows, all from one sample in a study of human T cells and chemical hapten exposure. In TCRdb, the RACE reads were re-called with MiXCR into one record per CDR3 protein. Counted here are fewer than 200,000 distinct CDR3 sequences, approximately 31% occurring once; the ten biggest clones make up roughly 3%. The specimen was whole blood, collected in connection with sensitization to the hapten diphenylcyclopropenone (DPC). These receptors were taken from a woman in her 30s with alopecia areata. Some clones in this sample may be carry-over from other donors' samples. CDR3s include the opening cysteine and the closing phenylalanine or tryptophan. The D gene is left open where the match is weak. A clone size is listed for some rows: how often the clone was seen (once, few, many), or a class if it is expanded.

abundance,d_gene,j_gene,v_gene,CDR3nt,CDR3aa
few,NA,TRBJ1-5,TRBV6-5,TGTGCCAGCAGTTACTCTACAGGCAGCAATCAGCCCCAGCATTTT,CASSYSTGSNQPQHF
few,TRBD1,TRBJ1-5,TRBV6-2/TRBV6-3,TGTGCCAGCAGCTGGGGACAGGGACAAAATCAGCCCCAGCATTTT,CASSWGQGQNQPQHF
few,NA,TRBJ2-5,TRBV7-8,TGTGCCAGCAGCTTAGCAAGGGAACGGGGTGGAAAAGAGACCCAGTACTTC,CASSLARERGGKETQYF
few,NA,TRBJ2-7,TRBV28,TGTGCCAGCAGCTTGGTGGGGTACGAGTACGAGCAGTACTTC,CASSLVGYEYEQYF
NA,TRBD2,TRBJ2-5,TRBV28,TGTGCCAGCAGGGGGACTAGCAGAGAGACCCAGTACTTC,CASRGTSRETQYF
once,NA,TRBJ2-1,TRBV29-1,TGCAGCGCCGTGCCAGGGAGCTCCTACAATGAGCAGTTCTTC,CSAVPGSSYNEQFF
NA,TRBD2,TRBJ2-4,TRBV11-1,TGTGCCAGCAGCTTAGCCCCTCGCGGGGGAGCCAAAAACATTCAGTACTTC,CASSLAPRGGAKNIQYF
few,NA,TRBJ1-1,TRBV30,TGTGCCTGGAGTTGGGGTGGCACTGAAGCTTTCTTT,CAWSWGGTEAFF
few,NA,TRBJ1-2,TRBV6-1,TGTGCCAGCAGTGAAAGTTCTGGTGGCTACACCTTC,CASSESSGGYTF
NA,NA,TRBJ2-7,TRBV28,TGTGCCAGCAGTTTATACCGGGATAAGTATGAGCAGTACTTC,CASSLYRDKYEQYF
few,NA,TRBJ2-1,TRBV7-9,TGTGCCAGCAGCGTTCAAGGGCTCAGCTCCTACAATGAGCAGTTCTTC,CASSVQGLSSYNEQFF
NA,TRBD2,TRBJ2-4,TRBV9,TGTGCCAGCAGCACTGGACTAGCGGGGGTGGAACAAAACATTCAGTACTTC,CASSTGLAGVEQNIQYF
NA,NA,TRBJ2-7,TRBV7-9,TGTGCCAGCACCGACGGCGGGCTGGAGCAGTACTTC,CASTDGGLEQYF
NA,NA,TRBJ2-5,TRBV29-1,TGCAGCGGAGGAGGAAAAGAGACCCAGTACTTC,CSGGGKETQYF
NA,NA,TRBJ1-2,TRBV20-1,TGCAGTGCGGGCCTTCGACGGAGTACCTATGGCTACACCTTC,CSAGLRRSTYGYTF
NA,NA,TRBJ2-6,TRBV5-6,TGTGCCAGCAGCTTGGATCGGGGCGGTGGGGCCAACGTCCTGACTTTC,CASSLDRGGGANVLTF
few,TRBD2,TRBJ2-3,TRBV4-2,TGTGCCAGCAGCCCCCGGGGGAGCGGGGGACCCACAGATACGCAGTATTTT,CASSPRGSGGPTDTQYF
many,TRBD1,TRBJ1-6,TRBV7-8,TGTGCCAGCAGCAGCGGGACAGCTTATAATTCACCCCTCCACTTT,CASSSGTAYNSPLHF
NA,TRBD1,TRBJ2-7,TRBV29-1,TGCAGCGTTGGGGGGACAGAACTCTACGAGCAGTACTTC,CSVGGTELYEQYF
few,TRBD1,TRBJ1-2,TRBV10-3,TGTGCCATCAGACCGGACAGGGCGGATGGCTACACCTTC,CAIRPDRADGYTF
few,TRBD2,TRBJ2-5,TRBV4-2,TGTGCCAGCAGCCAAGATACTAGCGGGCGCGCCCAGTACTTC,CASSQDTSGRAQYF
few,TRBD2,TRBJ2-3,TRBV7-2,TGTGCCAGCAGACCCCGACTAGCGAGCACAGATACGCAGTATTTT,CASRPRLASTDTQYF
few,TRBD2,TRBJ2-5,TRBV6-2/TRBV6-3,TGTGCCAGCAGTCGGACTAGTGTCGTGGAGACCCAGTACTTC,CASSRTSVVETQYF
NA,NA,TRBJ1-1,TRBV28,TGTGCCAGCAGTTTTTATGATCGTGGCATTGAAGCTTTCTTT,CASSFYDRGIEAFF